These 31 T cell receptor beta chains share one sample of origin, sequenced in a study of T cells in Graves' hyperthyroidism and ophthalmopathy. Amplified TCR beta CDR3 regions came from RNA transcripts. An initial round of RT-PCR targeting the TCR CDR3 relied on the HTBI primer set. TCRdb analysed the multiplex PCR reads with MiXCR anew, one entry per CDR3 protein. Of a few hundred thousand distinct CDR3 sequences detected, about 43% appear once; the ten largest clones hold under 20%. Sequences were obtained from peripheral blood or thyroid tissue (not recorded which). Source of these receptors: an adult woman with Graves' disease, either hyperthyroidism or ophthalmopathy (not recorded which).

This clonotype was detected ten times or more. CDR3 coding DNA: TGTGCCAGCAGCTTAGGGCAGGGGGCCGTTGAGACCCAGTACTTC. As protein: CASSLGQGAVETQYF. The chain uses TRBV7-9 and TRBJ2-5, with TRBD1 matching over 8 bases. Germline lookup yields CDR1 SEHNR and CDR2 FQNEAQ (reference sequence). This CDR3 is built from 15 residues. V dropped 1 base and J dropped 5; count of bases not matched to a gene: 6.

This clonotype was counted a few times. This chain uses TRBV12-3 or TRBV12-4 with TRBJ2-3; TRBD2 is a possible D gene (5 bases). This CDR3 is 14 amino acids long. The V gene lost 6 bases and the J gene lost 4 bases, with 14 bases spanning the gap. CDR3 DNA sequence: TGTGCCAGCAGGCCTAGTAGCGCCGCAGATACGCAGTATTTT. This gives the protein CASRPSSAADTQYF.

This clonotype was observed a handful of times. The chain has TRBV7-3 and TRBJ2-1, with D unresolved. Trimming removed 2 bases at V and 3 bases at J, with 8 bases between. CDR3 length equals 14 residues. The germline gives CDR1 SGHTA, CDR2 FQGTGA. DNA of the CDR3: TGTGCCAGCAGCTTAGGGGTCTTCTACAATGAGCAGTTCTTC. Translated, it gives CASSLGVFYNEQFF.

This clonotype was picked up one time. V gene TRBV10-3 combines with J gene TRBJ1-6; 9 positions match TRBD1. J gave up 9 bases and V 4 bases, and 7 bases lay outside the gene matches. The CDR3 is made up of 15 amino acids. Germline CDR1 ENHRY, CDR2 SYGVKD. The CDR3 sequence is CAISASGQGSSPLHF. The CDR3 DNA sequence: TGTGCCATCAGTGCCTCGGGACAGGGAAGTTCACCCCTCCACTTT.

This clonotype was counted ten times or more. The chain combines TRBV7-8 with TRBJ2-5; either TRBD1 or TRBD2 may fit D (5 bases each). V dropped 6 bases and J dropped 2 bases, with 16 bases sitting between them. CDR1 is SGHVS, CDR2 FQNEAQ, per germline. The CDR3 is 15 amino acids. CDR3 bases: TGTGCCAGCAGTCGAAACCCCGGGGCACAAGAGACCCAGTACTTC. Translation gives CASSRNPGAQETQYF.

The rearrangement links TRBV7-2 to TRBJ2-5; D tentatively reads TRBD1 or TRBD2 (6 bases each). This CDR3 comprises 16 residues. The germline V and J ends were trimmed by 3 bases and 4 bases, with 18 bases remaining between them. CDR1 and CDR2 (germline): SGHTA, FQGNSA. The CDR3: CASSLFPKGGRETQYF. In nucleotides, the CDR3 is TGTGCCAGCAGCTTGTTCCCCAAGGGGGGCAGAGAGACCCAGTACTTC. The whole variable domain, filled in from reference TRBV7-2 and TRBJ2-5, reads GAGVSQSPSNKVTEKGKDVELRCDPISGHTALYWYRQSLGQGLEFLIYFQGNSAPDKSGLPSDRFSAERTGGSVSTLTIQRTQQEDSAVYLCASSLFPKGGRETQYFGPGTRLLVL.

The sample holds many counts of this clonotype. V is TRBV2 and J is TRBJ2-7; D gene unclear. Per the germline V gene, CDR1 is SNHLY and CDR2 is FYNNEI. The V and J ends lost 4 bases and 3 bases respectively, with 19 bases between them. This CDR3 is built from 16 residues. CDR3 nucleotides: TGTGCCAGCAGTGGAGCGCGACCGCCTGATGTCTACGAGCAGTACTTC. As protein: CASSGARPPDVYEQYF. The variable domain in full, completed from reference TRBV2 and TRBJ2-7, reads EPEVTQTPSHQVTQMGQEVILRCVPISNHLYFYWYRQILGQKVEFLVSFYNNEISEKSEIFDDQFSVERPDGSNFTLKIRSTKLEDSAMYFCASSGARPPDVYEQYFGPGTRLTVT.

This clonotype was detected ten times or more. The genes are TRBV2 and TRBJ1-5, with no clear D. CDR3 length: 14 residues. CDR1 is SNHLY, CDR2 FYNNEI, per germline. Trimming left V 4 bases short and J 0 bases short, with 7 bases between. This chain's CDR3 is CASSATDSNQPQHF. The CDR3 region has the DNA TGTGCCAGCAGTGCCACAGATAGCAATCAGCCCCAGCATTTT.

This clonotype was observed many times. The chain uses TRBV20-1 and TRBJ2-5; D might be TRBD1 (6 bases). The V gene's germline CDR1 is DFQATT and CDR2 SNEGSKA (reference sequence). V was clipped by 0 bases and J by 5 bases, with 13 bases between them. CDR3 length: 14 amino acids. Written as DNA, the CDR3 is TGCAGTGCTAGAGATCCCAGGGGTGGGGAGACCCAGTACTTC. Encoded protein: CSARDPRGGETQYF.

The V gene is TRBV7-8, the J gene TRBJ1-1; D gene ambiguous. The CDR3 length is 13 residues. V gave up 1 base and J gave up 9 bases, with 12 bases separating them. The germline V gene encodes CDR1 SGHVS and CDR2 FQNEAQ. The CDR3 here is CASSLVDARKAFF. The DNA of the CDR3 is TGTGCCAGCAGCTTAGTCGACGCACGCAAAGCTTTCTTT.

On this clonotype: This may stem from a read error, because a much larger clone lies one nucleotide away. V usage is TRBV25-1 and J usage is TRBJ2-7; D is undetermined. Trimming stripped 2 bases from V and 6 bases from J, with 11 bases between. The CDR3 is 13 amino acids. Germline lookup yields CDR1 MGHDK and CDR2 SYGVNS. The CDR3 DNA reads TGTGCCAGCAGTGAAACACCCGCCTGCGAGCAGTACTTC. It encodes CASSETPACEQYF.

This clonotype was observed many times. V is TRBV3-1 and J is TRBJ1-3; D ambiguous. V lost 8 bases, J lost 5 bases, and 7 bases lay in between. This CDR3 is 11 amino acids long. Germline V gene sequence: CDR1 LGHDT, CDR2 YNNKEL (reference sequence). CDR3 in DNA: TGTGCCAGCGAAGTCAGAAACACCATATATTTT. Its protein product is CASEVRNTIYF.

The CDR3 DNA sequence: TGCAGCGTTACTCCAGGGCGACCTACGAGGCAGTACTTC. Its translation is CSVTPGRPTRQYF. This chain uses TRBV29-1 with TRBJ2-7; D is possibly TRBD1 (5 bases). This CDR3 region has 13 residues. The germline CDR1 and CDR2 sequences are SQVTM and ANQGSEA. V shed 5 bases and J shed 9 bases, with 20 bases lying between them.

The rearrangement uses TRBV15 and TRBJ1-3; no firm D call. V gave up 8 bases and J gave up 4 bases, with 9 bases separating them. The CDR3 totals 12 residues. Looked up from germline, CDR1 is LNHNV and CDR2 is YYDKDF (reference sequence). The CDR3 protein is CATSEAGNTIYF. The CDR3 DNA follows: TGTGCCACCTCAGAGGCGGGAAACACCATATATTTT.

The sample holds many counts of this clonotype. The CDR3 bases are TGTGCCAGCGGTGACAGGCATCAGCCCCAGCATTTT. Residues: CASGDRHQPQHF. The chain combines TRBV12-3 or TRBV12-4 with TRBJ1-5; the D gene is possibly TRBD1 (6 bases). The length of the CDR3 is 12 residues. V lost 8 bases and J 5 bases, leaving 10 bases between the germline ends.

CDR3 nucleotide sequence: TGCAGTGCTTTTGGGACCAGGGGCTACACCTTC. As protein: CSAFGTRGYTF. This sequence joins TRBV20-1 and TRBJ1-2; perhaps TRBD1 as D (5 bases). The CDR3 runs 11 residues. Germline V gene sequence: CDR1 DFQATT, CDR2 SNEGSKA (reference sequence). The V gene lost 5 bases and the J gene lost 8 bases, with 12 bases spanning the gap.

This clonotype has just one count. The CDR3 DNA reads TGTGCCAGCAGCTTAGCCGGACAGGGAGGCTACACCTTC. It codes for CASSLAGQGGYTF. This chain links TRBV7-2 with TRBJ1-2; 8 bases map to TRBD1. The CDR3 length is 13 residues. Germline trimming cut 0 bases from V and 8 bases from J; bases unmatched to any gene: 2. Germline loops: CDR1 SGHTA, CDR2 FQGNSA.

The V gene is TRBV25-1, the J gene TRBJ2-7, with D possibly TRBD2 on 5 matching bases. Between the trimmed V and J ends, which lost 4 bases and 2 bases, there was a span of 15 bases. The V gene's germline CDR1 is MGHDK and CDR2 SYGVNS. The CDR3 spans 15 residues. DNA of the CDR3: TGTGCCAGCAGTGCTGGGAGTGGGGTAGCCTACGAGCAGTACTTC. Protein sequence: CASSAGSGVAYEQYF.

In regard to this clonotype: The final CDR3 position lacks the conserved phenylalanine or tryptophan, pointing to a likely read error. This chain joins TRBV25-1 and TRBJ1-2, with D possibly matching TRBD1 (6 bases). The germline gives CDR1 MGHDK, CDR2 SYGVNS. The CDR3 sequence is 14 residues long. Trimming stripped 2 bases from V and 8 bases from J, with 15 bases between. CDR3 residues: CASSETGTFGGYTL. In nucleotides, the CDR3 is TGTGCCAGCAGTGAAACAGGGACCTTTGGGGGCTACACCCTC.

The rearrangement joins TRBV10-2 to TRBJ1-4; D possibly corresponds to TRBD1 (6 bases). Trimming left V 2 bases short and J 8 bases short, with 12 bases between. Germline CDR1 WSHSY, CDR2 SAAADI. The CDR3 loop spans 14 amino acids. CDR3 nucleotide sequence: TGCGCCAGCAGTGAGCCGGACAGTTGGGAAAAACTGTTTTTT. It is translated as CASSEPDSWEKLFF.

J is TRBJ1-3 and V is TRBV29-1; tentative D call: TRBD1 (5 bases). The germline V and J ends were trimmed by 3 bases and 3 bases, with 18 bases remaining between them. Germline V gene data show CDR1 as SQVTM and CDR2 as ANQGSEA. This CDR3 has 16 residues. The CDR3 is CSVELSGGVGGNTIYF. In DNA, the CDR3 is TGCAGCGTTGAGCTTAGCGGAGGGGTGGGTGGAAACACCATATATTTT. Complete variable domain (other parts from reference TRBV29-1 and TRBJ1-3): SAVISQKPSRDICQRGTSLTIQCQVDSQVTMMFWYRQQPGQSLTLIATANQGSEATYESGFVIDKFPISRPNLTFSTLTVSNMSPEDSSIYLCSVELSGGVGGNTIYFGEGSWLTVV.

This chain links TRBV7-2 with TRBJ1-2; D may be TRBD1 (5 bases). Trimming stripped 1 base from V and 8 bases from J, with 14 bases between. The CDR3 totals 14 residues. Germline V gene lookup returns CDR1 SGHTA and CDR2 FQGNSA. CDR3 loop: CASSLVTAEDGYTF. In DNA form, the CDR3 reads TGTGCCAGCAGCTTAGTGACAGCCGAAGACGGCTACACCTTC.

Many counts were recorded for this clonotype. The V and J genes are TRBV11-2 and TRBJ2-5; perhaps TRBD1 as D (6 bases). The germline V and J ends were trimmed by 1 base and 6 bases, with 15 bases remaining between them. Germline V CDR1 and CDR2: SGHAT, FQNNGV. CDR3 length equals 15 residues. The CDR3 is CASSLVQGQGKTQYF. As DNA, the CDR3 is TGTGCCAGCAGCTTAGTGCAGGGGCAAGGGAAGACCCAGTACTTC.

This clonotype came up many times. The V gene is TRBV19, the J gene TRBJ1-4; D is unclear. V dropped 6 bases and J dropped 6 bases, with 23 bases sitting between them. Per germline, CDR1 LNHDA and CDR2 SQIVND (reference sequence). This CDR3 has 17 residues. Here the CDR3 reads CASRDRNRGGRHEKLFF. CDR3 nucleotide sequence: TGTGCCAGTAGAGATCGCAACCGGGGAGGCCGACATGAAAAACTGTTTTTT.

This clonotype was recorded many times. The J gene is TRBJ1-5, the V gene TRBV20-1, with TRBD1 matching 11 bases. The germline gives CDR1 DFQATT, CDR2 SNEGSKA (reference sequence). This CDR3 is 13 amino acids long. J was trimmed by 8 bases and V by 3 bases; bases with no gene match: 3. The CDR3 loop is CSARGQGGEPQHF. CDR3 nucleotides: TGCAGTGCTAGGGGACAGGGGGGTGAGCCCCAGCATTTT.

J is TRBJ1-1 and V is TRBV7-6, with D possibly matching TRBD1 (5 bases). The V gene's germline CDR1 is SGHVS and CDR2 FNYEAQ. The germline V and J ends were trimmed by 5 bases and 11 bases, with 12 bases remaining between them. The CDR3 is 11 residues long. The CDR3 DNA follows: TGTGCCAGCAGCCACGGGGGGGATGCTTTCTTT. Amino acids: CASSHGGDAFF.

This clonotype was recorded at least ten times. CDR3 sequence: CASSPRTGGYEQYF. The CDR3 nucleotides read TGTGCCAGCAGCCCGCGGACAGGGGGCTACGAGCAGTACTTC. The J gene is TRBJ2-7, the V gene TRBV7-9; 10 nucleotides align to TRBD1. Germline CDR1 is SEHNR and CDR2 is FQNEAQ (reference sequence). The junction had 4 bases not matched to a gene; V was cut back by 5 bases and J by 3 bases. CDR3 length: 14 amino acids.

This clonotype showed up many times. This chain uses TRBV11-2 with TRBJ1-2; 10 bases are a match to TRBD1. V dropped 5 bases and J dropped 7; count of bases not matched to a gene: 7. Germline assignment: CDR1 SGHAT and CDR2 FQNNGV. The CDR3 is made up of 14 amino acids. CDR3 sequence: CASSPRTGGGGYTF. DNA of the CDR3: TGTGCCAGCAGCCCTCGGACAGGGGGAGGTGGCTACACCTTC.

This clonotype was seen repeatedly, ten times or more. This chain uses TRBV4-1 with TRBJ2-7; D possibly corresponds to TRBD2 (6 bases). Germline V lookup: CDR1 MGHRA, CDR2 YSYEKL. V lost 0 bases to trimming and J lost 7 bases, with 13 bases between them. This CDR3 spans 14 amino acids. The CDR3 bases are TGCGCCAGCAGCCAAGACACAGGAGGGAGAGAGCAGTACTTC. Translated: CASSQDTGGREQYF.

This chain joins TRBV29-1 and TRBJ2-5, with D perhaps TRBD2 (7 bases). The CDR3 has 14 residues. The germline V gene encodes CDR1 SQVTM and CDR2 ANQGSEA. V lost 6 bases and J 3 bases, leaving 17 bases between the germline ends. The CDR3: CSVGGPGGEETQYF. DNA of the CDR3: TGCAGCGTGGGGGGGCCTGGTGGGGAAGAGACCCAGTACTTC.

This sequence joins TRBV7-9 and TRBJ2-5; D tentatively fits TRBD1 or TRBD2 (5 bases each). The length of the CDR3 is 16 residues. Germline loops: CDR1 SEHNR, CDR2 FQNEAQ (reference sequence). V was shortened by 5 bases and J by 0 bases, with 16 bases between the two germline ends. Here the CDR3 DNA reads TGTGCCAGCAGCGGCCGGGACGGGGAGTACCAAGAGACCCAGTACTTC. Protein: CASSGRDGEYQETQYF.